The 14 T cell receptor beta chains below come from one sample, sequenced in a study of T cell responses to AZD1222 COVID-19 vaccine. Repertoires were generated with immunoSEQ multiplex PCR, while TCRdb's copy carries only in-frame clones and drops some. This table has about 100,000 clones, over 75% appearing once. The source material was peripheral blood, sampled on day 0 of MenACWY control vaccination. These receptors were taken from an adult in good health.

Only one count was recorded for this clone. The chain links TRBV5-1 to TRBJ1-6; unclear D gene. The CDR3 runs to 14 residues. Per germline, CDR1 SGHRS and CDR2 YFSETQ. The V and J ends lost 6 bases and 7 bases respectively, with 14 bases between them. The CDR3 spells CASKSGDGNSPLHF. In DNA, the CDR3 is TGCGCCAGCAAGTCTGGAGACGGCAATTCACCCCTCCACTTT. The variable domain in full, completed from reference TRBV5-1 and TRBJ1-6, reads KAGVTQTPRYLIKTRGQQVTLSCSPISGHRSVSWYQQTPGQGLQFLFEYFSETQRNKGNFPGRFSGRQFSNSRSEMNVSTLELGDSALYLCASKSGDGNSPLHFGNGTRLTVT.

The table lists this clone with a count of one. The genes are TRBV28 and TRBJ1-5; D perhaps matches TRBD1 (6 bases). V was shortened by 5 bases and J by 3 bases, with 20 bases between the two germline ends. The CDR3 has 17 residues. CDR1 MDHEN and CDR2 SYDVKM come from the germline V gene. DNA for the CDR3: TGTGCCAGCAGTCCTCGTGTTTGGGCAGGGGACAATCAGCCCCAGCATTTT. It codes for CASSPRVWAGDNQPQHF. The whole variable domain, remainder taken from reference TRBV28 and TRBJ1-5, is DVKVTQSSRYLVKRTGEKVFLECVQDMDHENMFWYRQDPGLGLRLIYFSYDVKMKEKGDIPEGYSVSREKKERFSLILESASTNQTSMYLCASSPRVWAGDNQPQHFGDGTRLSIL.

CDR3 region: CASSRDRNYEQYF. The CDR3 DNA follows: TGTGCCAGCAGCCGGGACAGGAATTACGAGCAGTACTTC. The chain has TRBV2 and TRBJ2-7; TRBD1 aligns across 8 bases. The V segment lost 6 bases and the J segment 4 bases; nucleotides outside the gene matches: 5. The CDR3 extends over 13 amino acids. Germline CDR1 and CDR2: SNHLY and FYNNEI. Full variable domain (remainder filled in from reference TRBV2 and TRBJ2-7): EPEVTQTPSHQVTQMGQEVILRCVPISNHLYFYWYRQILGQKVEFLVSFYNNEISEKSEIFDDQFSVERPDGSNFTLKIRSTKLEDSAMYFCASSRDRNYEQYFGPGTRLTVT.

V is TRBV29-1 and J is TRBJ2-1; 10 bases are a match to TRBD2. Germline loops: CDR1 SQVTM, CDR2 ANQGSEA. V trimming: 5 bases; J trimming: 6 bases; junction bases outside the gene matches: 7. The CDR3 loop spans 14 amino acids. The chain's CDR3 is CSVSRAGGSNEQFF. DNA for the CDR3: TGCAGCGTTTCGCGAGCGGGGGGGAGCAATGAGCAGTTCTTC.

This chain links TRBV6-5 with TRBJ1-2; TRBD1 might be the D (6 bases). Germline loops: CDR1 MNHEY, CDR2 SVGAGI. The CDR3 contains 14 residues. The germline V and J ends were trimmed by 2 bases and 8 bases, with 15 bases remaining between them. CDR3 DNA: TGTGCCAGCAGTTACGACCGACAGGCGGGGGGCTACACCTTC. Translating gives CASSYDRQAGGYTF.

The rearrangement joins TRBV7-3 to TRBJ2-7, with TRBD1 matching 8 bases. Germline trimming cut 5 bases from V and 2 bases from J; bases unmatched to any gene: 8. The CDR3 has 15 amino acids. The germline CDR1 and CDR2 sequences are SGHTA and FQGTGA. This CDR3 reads CASSVTGTGPYEQYF. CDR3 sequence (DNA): TGTGCCAGCAGCGTCACCGGGACAGGACCCTACGAGCAGTACTTC.

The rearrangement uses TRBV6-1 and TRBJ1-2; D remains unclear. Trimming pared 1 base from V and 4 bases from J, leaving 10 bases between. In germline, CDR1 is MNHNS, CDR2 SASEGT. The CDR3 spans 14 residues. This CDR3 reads CASSEGSAVYGYTF. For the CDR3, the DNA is TGTGCCAGCAGTGAAGGGTCGGCAGTCTATGGCTACACCTTC.

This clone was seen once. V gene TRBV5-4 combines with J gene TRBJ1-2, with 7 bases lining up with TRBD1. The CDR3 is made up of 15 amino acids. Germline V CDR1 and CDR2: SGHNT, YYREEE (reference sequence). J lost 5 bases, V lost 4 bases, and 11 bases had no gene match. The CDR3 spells CASSLQGGPSYGYTF. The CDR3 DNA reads TGTGCCAGCAGCCTGCAGGGGGGTCCCAGTTATGGCTACACCTTC.

CDR3 loop: CASSLDSGRANEQFF. The CDR3 DNA follows: TGTGCCAGCAGCTTAGATAGCGGGAGGGCCAATGAGCAGTTCTTC. V usage is TRBV11-3 and J usage is TRBJ2-1; 11 nucleotides match TRBD2. The CDR3 loop spans 15 amino acids. The junction had 1 base not matched to a gene; V was cut back by 0 bases and J by 6 bases. Per the germline V gene, CDR1 is SGHNT and CDR2 is YENEEA.

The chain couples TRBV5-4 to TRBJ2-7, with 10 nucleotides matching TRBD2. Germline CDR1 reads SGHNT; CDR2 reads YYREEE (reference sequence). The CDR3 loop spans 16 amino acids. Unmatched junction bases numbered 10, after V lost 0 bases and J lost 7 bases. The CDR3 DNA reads TGTGCCAGCAGCTTGGGGCTAGCGGGAGTACGTGGGGAGCAGTACTTC. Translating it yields CASSLGLAGVRGEQYF.

CDR3 nucleotide sequence: TGTGCCAGCAGCTTAGAAGTTTTCTCTGGAAACACCATATATTTT. This gives the protein CASSLEVFSGNTIYF. The chain combines TRBV7-2 with TRBJ1-3; no reliable D call. The V end lost 1 base, the J end lost 0 bases, and 7 bases lay between the germline ends. Germline V gene lookup returns CDR1 SGHTA and CDR2 FQGNSA. CDR3 length: 15 residues.

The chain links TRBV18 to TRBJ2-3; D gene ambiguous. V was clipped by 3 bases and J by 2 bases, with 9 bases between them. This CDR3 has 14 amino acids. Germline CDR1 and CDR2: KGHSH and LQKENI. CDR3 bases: TGTGCCAGCTCACCCGAAAGGGTCACAGATACGCAGTATTTT. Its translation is CASSPERVTDTQYF.

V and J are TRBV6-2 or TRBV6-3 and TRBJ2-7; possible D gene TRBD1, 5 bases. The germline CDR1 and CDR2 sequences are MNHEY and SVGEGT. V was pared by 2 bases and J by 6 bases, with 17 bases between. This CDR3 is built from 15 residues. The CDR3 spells CASSYRAPWGGEQYF. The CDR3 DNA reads TGTGCCAGCAGTTACAGGGCGCCCTGGGGCGGCGAGCAGTACTTC.

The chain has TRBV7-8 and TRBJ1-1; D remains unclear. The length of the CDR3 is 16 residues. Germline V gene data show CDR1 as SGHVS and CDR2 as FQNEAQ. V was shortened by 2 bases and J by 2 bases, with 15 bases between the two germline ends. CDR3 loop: CASSLLQETLNTEAFF. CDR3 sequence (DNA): TGTGCCAGCAGCTTACTTCAGGAGACTTTAAACACTGAAGCTTTCTTT. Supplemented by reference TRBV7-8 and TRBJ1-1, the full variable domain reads GAGVSQSPRYKVAKRGQDVALRCDPISGHVSLFWYQQALGQGPEFLTYFQNEAQLDKSGLPSDRFFAERPEGSVSTLKIQRTQQEDSAVYLCASSLLQETLNTEAFFGQGTRLTVV.